The rows below give T cell receptor beta chains drawn from one sample of a study of regulatory T cells in long-lasting Graves disease. MiXCR, applied by TCRdb to the multiplex PCR reads, yields one record per CDR3 protein. The sample yields about 620,000 distinct CDR3 sequences, 16% seen once. These same data were also listed under a study on T cells in Graves' hyperthyroidism and ophthalmopathy.

Source: peripheral blood mononuclear cells (PBMCs), taken at new diagnosis, from a patient treated with antithyroid drugs. The receptor source for this set is a woman younger than 45 with Graves disease. CDR3s include the opening cysteine and the closing phenylalanine or tryptophan. Each record gives: V gene, clone size, J gene, CDR3 protein. Expanded clones are given a class, and other clones once, few, many or no size at all.

>TRBV6-1|many|TRBJ1-5
CATVQFNQPQHF
>TRBV28|few|TRBJ1-6
CASSFGGGKESPLHF
>TRBV5-1|NA|TRBJ2-6
CASTETGSSGANVLTF
>TRBV7-8|many|TRBJ2-5
CASSLALVTSGTETQYF
>TRBV6-1|NA|TRBJ1-2
CASVGGKRDGYTF
>TRBV11-2|many|TRBJ1-5
CASSSMQGQPQHF
>TRBV29-1|NA|TRBJ2-5
CSVVTRETQYF
>TRBV20-1|many|TRBJ2-1
CSARVGGAYNEQFF
>TRBV5-4|NA|TRBJ1-1
CASSPTGMAEAFF
>TRBV5-1|few|TRBJ2-7
CASSLGHAGRETYEQYF
>TRBV6-2/TRBV6-3|many|TRBJ2-7
CASSYEPQAGSYEQYF
>TRBV30|NA|TRBJ1-5
CAWSRQGTQPQHF
>TRBV11-2|many|TRBJ2-3
CASSDSTSKTTDTQYF
>TRBV20-1|many|TRBJ2-5
CSAWTNPAIRETQYF
>TRBV15|few|TRBJ2-1
CATSRGGQSYNEQFF
>TRBV24-1|NA|TRBJ2-1
CATRNTLDSTDEQFF